This T cell receptor (beta chain) was sequenced in a study of PD-1 blockade in classical Hodgkin lymphoma. Relapses following autologous stem cell transplantation were seen in all patients, with brentuximab vedotin exposure varying. For this clone: Its specificity is unknown.

Per germline, CDR1 MNHEY and CDR2 SVGAGI. The CDR3 spans 15 residues. V lost 6 bases and J lost 10; bases outside the gene matches: 13. Repertoires were generated with immunoSEQ multiplex PCR, while TCRdb's copy carries only in-frame clones and drops some. Counted here are tens of thousands of clones, roughly 90% occurring once; the ten biggest clones make up less than 25%. Study conclusions and caveats: At baseline, newly diagnosed patients reportedly showed less TCR diversity than healthy donors. Prior to therapy, complete responders displayed diversity much like that of newly diagnosed patients.

The V gene is TRBV6-5, the J gene TRBJ1-1; 11 bases agree with TRBD1. The sample here was peripheral blood mononuclear cells (PBMCs), taken at baseline. The sequence was obtained from a human donor with classical Hodgkin lymphoma. The chain's CDR3 is CASRPGTGGLVSAFF. The CDR3, as DNA: TGTGCCAGCAGGCCCGGGACAGGGGGTTTAGTATCAGCTTTCTTT.